This TCR beta chain emerged from a study of blood T cell repertoires in COVID-19. Study-wide context: Sites across the United States, Italy and Spain contributed samples from acute and convalescent COVID-19.

Those enrolled, adults aged roughly 18 to 100 years, came from 20 to 25 US areas. The sample holds one count of this clone. The CDR3 is made up of 19 amino acids. V was pared by 0 bases and J by 2 bases, with 10 bases of the junction left unmatched. Germline values: CDR1 LGHNA, CDR2 YNFKEQ. The data were produced by immunoSEQ multiplex PCR, yet TCRdb's version contains in-frame clones alone and is incomplete. The sample contains roughly 250,000 clones, 90% to 95% of which appear only once. The chain combines TRBV4-2 with TRBJ2-6, with 7 bases lining up with TRBD1. The sequence derives from a woman aged 18-35 years who had recovered from COVID-19. Sequencing was done on a sample of PBMCs or T cells enriched from blood (not recorded which). The CDR3 loop is CASSQDPDQGVTGANVLTF. In DNA, the CDR3 is TGTGCCAGCAGCCAAGATCCGGACCAGGGGGTAACTGGGGCCAACGTCCTGACTTTC.